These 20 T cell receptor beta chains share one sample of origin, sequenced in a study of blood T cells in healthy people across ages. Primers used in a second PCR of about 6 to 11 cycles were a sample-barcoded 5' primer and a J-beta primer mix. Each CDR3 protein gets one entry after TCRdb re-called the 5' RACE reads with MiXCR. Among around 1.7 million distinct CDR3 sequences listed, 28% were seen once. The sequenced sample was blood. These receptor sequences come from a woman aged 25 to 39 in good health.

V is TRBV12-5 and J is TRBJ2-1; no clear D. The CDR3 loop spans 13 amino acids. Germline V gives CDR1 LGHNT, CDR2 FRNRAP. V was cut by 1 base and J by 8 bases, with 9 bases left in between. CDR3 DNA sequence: TGTGCTAGTGGTTTGGGCCCTGGGGATGAGCAGTTCTTC. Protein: CASGLGPGDEQFF.

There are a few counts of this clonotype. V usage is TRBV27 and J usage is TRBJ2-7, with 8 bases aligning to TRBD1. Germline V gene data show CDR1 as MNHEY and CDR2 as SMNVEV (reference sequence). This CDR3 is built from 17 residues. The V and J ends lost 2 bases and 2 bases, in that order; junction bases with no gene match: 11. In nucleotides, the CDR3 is TGTGCCAGCAGTTTACTGGGACAGGCCAAAGACGCCTACGAGCAGTACTTC. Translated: CASSLLGQAKDAYEQYF.

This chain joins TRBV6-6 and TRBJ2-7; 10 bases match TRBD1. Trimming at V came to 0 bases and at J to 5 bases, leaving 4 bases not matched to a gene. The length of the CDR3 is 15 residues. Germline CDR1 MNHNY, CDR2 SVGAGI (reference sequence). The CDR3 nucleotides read TGTGCCAGCAGTTACTCGGGACAGGGGTGGAACGAGCAGTACTTC. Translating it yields CASSYSGQGWNEQYF.

Here the CDR3 DNA reads TGTGCCAGCTCACGTAAAGCGGTCAGTCAGGATACGCAGTATTTT. Its protein product is CASSRKAVSQDTQYF. The V gene is TRBV18, the J gene TRBJ2-3, with D tentatively TRBD2 (5 bases). Per germline, CDR1 KGHSH and CDR2 LQKENI. This CDR3 region has 15 residues. V was cut by 4 bases and J by 6 bases, with 17 bases left in between.

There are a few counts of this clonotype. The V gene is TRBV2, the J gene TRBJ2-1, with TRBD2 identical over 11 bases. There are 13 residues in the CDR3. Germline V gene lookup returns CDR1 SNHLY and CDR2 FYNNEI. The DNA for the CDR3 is TGTGCTATCCTCGGGACTAGCGGCGCTTTGGAGTTCTTC. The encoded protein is CAILGTSGALEFF.

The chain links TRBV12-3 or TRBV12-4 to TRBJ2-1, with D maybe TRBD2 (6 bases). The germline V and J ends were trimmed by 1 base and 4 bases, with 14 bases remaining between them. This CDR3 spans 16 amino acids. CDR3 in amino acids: CASSLEAGLGYNEQFF. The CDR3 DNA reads TGTGCCAGCAGTTTAGAGGCGGGATTGGGTTACAATGAGCAGTTCTTC.

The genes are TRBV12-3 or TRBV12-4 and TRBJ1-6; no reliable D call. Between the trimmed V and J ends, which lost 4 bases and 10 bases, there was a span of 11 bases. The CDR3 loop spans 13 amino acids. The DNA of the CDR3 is TGTGCCAGCAGTTACAGCATGAGCTCACCCCTCCACTTT. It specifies CASSYSMSSPLHF.

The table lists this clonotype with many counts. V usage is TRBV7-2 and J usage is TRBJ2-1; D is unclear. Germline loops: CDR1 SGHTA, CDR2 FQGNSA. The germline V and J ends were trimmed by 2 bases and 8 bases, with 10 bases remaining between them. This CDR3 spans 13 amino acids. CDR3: CASSLRNSDEQFF. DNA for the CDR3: TGTGCCAGCAGCTTACGGAATTCGGATGAGCAGTTCTTC.

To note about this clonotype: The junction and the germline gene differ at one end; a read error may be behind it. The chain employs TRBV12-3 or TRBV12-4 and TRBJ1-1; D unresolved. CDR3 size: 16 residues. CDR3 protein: CAISLIFLAKNTEAFF. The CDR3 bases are TGTGCCATCAGTTTGATCTTCCTGGCCAAGAACACTGAAGCTTTCTTT.

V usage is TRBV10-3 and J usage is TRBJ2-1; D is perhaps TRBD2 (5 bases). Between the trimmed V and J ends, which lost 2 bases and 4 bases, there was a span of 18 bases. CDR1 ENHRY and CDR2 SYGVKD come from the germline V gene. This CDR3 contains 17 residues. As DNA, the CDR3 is TGTGCCATCAGTGAGCCGAATGCTGGCGGGCGTTACAATGAGCAGTTCTTC. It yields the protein CAISEPNAGGRYNEQFF.

The DNA of the CDR3 is TGCGCCAGCAGCGTGGAGACAGGGTTATCATCTGATACGCAGTATTTT. Its translation: CASSVETGLSSDTQYF. This chain connects TRBV5-1 to TRBJ2-3, with TRBD1 matching 7 bases. V lost 4 bases, J lost 6 bases, and 14 bases stayed unmatched. CDR3 length: 16 residues. Germline values: CDR1 SGHRS, CDR2 YFSETQ. Filled out from reference TRBV5-1 and TRBJ2-3, the complete variable domain reads KAGVTQTPRYLIKTRGQQVTLSCSPISGHRSVSWYQQTPGQGLQFLFEYFSETQRNKGNFPGRFSGRQFSNSRSEMNVSTLELGDSALYLCASSVETGLSSDTQYFGPGTRLTVL.

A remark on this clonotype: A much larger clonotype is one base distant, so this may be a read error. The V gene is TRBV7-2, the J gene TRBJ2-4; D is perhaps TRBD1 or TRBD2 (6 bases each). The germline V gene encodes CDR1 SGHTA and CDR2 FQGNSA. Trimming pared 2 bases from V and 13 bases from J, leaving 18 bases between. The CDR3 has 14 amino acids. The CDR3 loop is CASSLSRGHPKQYF. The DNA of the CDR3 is TGTGCCAGCAGCTTAAGCCGGGGGCACCCCAAGCAGTACTTC.

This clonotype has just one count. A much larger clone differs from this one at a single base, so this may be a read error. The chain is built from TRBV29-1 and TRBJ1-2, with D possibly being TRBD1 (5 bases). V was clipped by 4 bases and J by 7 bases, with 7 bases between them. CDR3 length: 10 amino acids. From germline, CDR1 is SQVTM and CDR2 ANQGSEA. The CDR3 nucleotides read TGCAGCGTTGTGGGGCCTGGCTACACCTTC. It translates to CSVVGPGYTF.

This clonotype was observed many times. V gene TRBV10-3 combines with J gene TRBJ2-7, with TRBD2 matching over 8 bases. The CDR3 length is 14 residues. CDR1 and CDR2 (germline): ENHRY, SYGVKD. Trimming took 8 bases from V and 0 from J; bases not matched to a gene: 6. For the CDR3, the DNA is TGTGCCATCGGGGAGCGGGGGTACTCCTACGAGCAGTACTTC. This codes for CAIGERGYSYEQYF.

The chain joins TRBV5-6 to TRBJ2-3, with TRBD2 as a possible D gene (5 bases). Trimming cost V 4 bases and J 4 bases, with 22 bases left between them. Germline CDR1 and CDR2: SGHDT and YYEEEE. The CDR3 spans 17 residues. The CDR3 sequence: CASSPGISPSLPDTQYF. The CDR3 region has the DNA TGTGCCAGCAGCCCCGGGATCTCACCCTCCTTGCCAGATACGCAGTATTTT.

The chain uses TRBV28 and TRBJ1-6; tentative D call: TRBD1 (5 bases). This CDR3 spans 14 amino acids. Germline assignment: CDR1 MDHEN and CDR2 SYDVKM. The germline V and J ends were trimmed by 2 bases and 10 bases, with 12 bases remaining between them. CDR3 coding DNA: TGTGCCAGCAGTTTAGGCGCTGGGGACTCACCCCTCCACTTT. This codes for CASSLGAGDSPLHF.

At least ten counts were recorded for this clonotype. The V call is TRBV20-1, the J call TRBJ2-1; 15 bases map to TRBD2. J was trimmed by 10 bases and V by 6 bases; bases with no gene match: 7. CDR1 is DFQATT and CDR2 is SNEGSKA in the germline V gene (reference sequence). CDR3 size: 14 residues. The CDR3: CSARTSGRGGEQFF. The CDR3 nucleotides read TGCAGTGCGAGGACTAGCGGGAGGGGAGGAGAGCAGTTCTTC.

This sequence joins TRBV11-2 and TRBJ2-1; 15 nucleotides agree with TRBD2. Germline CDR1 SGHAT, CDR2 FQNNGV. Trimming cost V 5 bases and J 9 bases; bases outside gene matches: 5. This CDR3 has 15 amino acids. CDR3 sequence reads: CASSTGLAGGAEQFF. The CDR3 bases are TGTGCCAGCAGCACCGGACTAGCGGGGGGGGCTGAGCAGTTCTTC.

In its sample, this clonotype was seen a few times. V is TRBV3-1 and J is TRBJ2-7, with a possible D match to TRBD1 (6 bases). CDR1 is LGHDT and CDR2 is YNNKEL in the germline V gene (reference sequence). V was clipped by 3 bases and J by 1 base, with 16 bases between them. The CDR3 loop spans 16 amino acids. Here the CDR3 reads CASSQDWTVESYEQYF. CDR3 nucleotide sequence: TGTGCCAGCAGCCAGGACTGGACAGTTGAGTCCTACGAGCAGTACTTC.

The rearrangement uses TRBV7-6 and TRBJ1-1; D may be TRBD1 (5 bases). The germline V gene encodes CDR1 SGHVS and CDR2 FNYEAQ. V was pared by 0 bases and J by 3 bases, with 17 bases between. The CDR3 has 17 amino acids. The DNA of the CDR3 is TGTGCCAGCAGCTTAGCAAGTCTTGGGACTCTAGACACTGAAGCTTTCTTT. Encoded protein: CASSLASLGTLDTEAFF.